What follows describes a single T cell receptor (beta chain). This entry is derived from a study of control samples from healthy donors and cancer patients. The assay was immunoSEQ multiplex PCR, and TCRdb's table has in-frame clones only and misses some. The sample contains around 100,000 clones, around 90% of which appear only once. Between the trimmed V and J ends, which lost 5 bases and 6 bases, there was a span of 12 bases. The CDR3 is 13 residues long. Germline V gene sequence: CDR1 SGHNT, CDR2 YENEEA. The TCR originated in a man aged 30 to 39 in good health. Sequencing used blood. The chain is built from TRBV11-3 and TRBJ2-3, with a weak D call TRBD2 (5 bases). The chain's CDR3 is CASSPPTGDTQYF. The DNA of the CDR3 is TGTGCCAGCAGCCCTCCGACGGGGGATACGCAGTATTTT.